The source of this T cell receptor (beta chain) is a study of T cell responses to AZD1222 COVID-19 vaccine. Profiling relied on immunoSEQ multiplex PCR, and the TCRdb table lists in-frame clones only, not all of them. This table has roughly 120,000 clones, roughly 94% appearing once. The ends lost 5 bases at V and 7 bases at J; junction bases unmatched: 13. Germline-derived CDR1 and CDR2 are KGHDR and SFDVKD. This CDR3 has 16 residues. The chain has TRBV24-1 and TRBJ2-1; 7 bases map to TRBD1. The specimen was peripheral blood, collected on day 0 of AZD1222 vaccination. The TCR sequence derives from an adult in good health. CDR3 DNA sequence: TGTGCCACCAGTGGGGGGTGGTCAGGGGGAGTAAATGAGCAGTTCTTC. Its protein is CATSGGWSGGVNEQFF.